One and the same sample provided the 24 T cell receptor beta chains below, sequenced in a study of vaccination and CD4 T cells after COVID-19. Their antigens are not known. The treatment denotes: approximately 9-day PBMC culture with coronavirus spike peptide pools or control peptides (ViraFEST assay). Cultured CD4+ T cells had their DNA profiled by the Oncomine TCR Beta short-read assay. MiXCR, run by TCRdb on the PCR reads, gives a single entry per CDR3 protein. The sample yields some 25,000 distinct CDR3 sequences, approximately 39% seen once. The sequencing input was CD4+ T cells from blood, cultured in vitro. Source of these receptors: a human donor who had recovered from COVID-19.

This chain uses TRBV6-1 with TRBJ1-1; D is perhaps TRBD1 (5 bases). This CDR3 region has 14 residues. The V gene lost 9 bases and the J gene lost 3 bases, with 17 bases spanning the gap. Germline CDR1 MNHNS, CDR2 SASEGT. The DNA for the CDR3 is TGTGCCAGTGCAGTCGGGGGGGACGACACTGAAGCTTTCTTT. Its protein is CASAVGGDDTEAFF.

This sequence joins TRBV28 and TRBJ1-6, with unresolved D. CDR3 length: 13 amino acids. Germline CDR1 and CDR2: MDHEN and SYDVKM. The germline V and J ends were trimmed by 6 bases and 7 bases, with 10 bases remaining between them. CDR3 protein: CASRLKENSPLHF. Written as DNA, the CDR3 is TGTGCCAGCAGATTAAAGGAAAATTCACCCCTCCACTTT.

This clonotype was observed a few times. The chain combines TRBV11-3 with TRBJ2-1; 7 positions match TRBD1. Germline loops: CDR1 SGHNT, CDR2 YENEEA. The trim removed 5 bases at V and 7 bases at J, leaving 5 bases unmatched. The CDR3 length is 13 residues. In DNA form, the CDR3 reads TGTGCCAGCAGCGAAGACAGGGATAATGAGCAGTTCTTC. Translation: CASSEDRDNEQFF.

This clonotype was detected a few times. This chain connects TRBV20-1 to TRBJ2-6; TRBD2 matches at 8 bases. The CDR3 length is 16 residues. Germline assignment: CDR1 DFQATT and CDR2 SNEGSKA (reference sequence). V dropped 3 bases and J dropped 0; count of bases not matched to a gene: 4. CDR3 in DNA: TGCAGTGCTAGTGTTAGCGGGGACTCTGGGGCCAACGTCCTGACTTTC. Translation gives CSASVSGDSGANVLTF.

This chain uses TRBV12-3 or TRBV12-4 with TRBJ1-6; possible D gene TRBD1, 6 bases. CDR3 length: 15 amino acids. V shed 3 bases and J shed 7 bases, with 13 bases lying between them. The CDR3 sequence: CASSFSRQANSPLHF. The CDR3 DNA sequence: TGTGCCAGCAGTTTCAGTCGACAGGCGAATTCACCCCTCCACTTT.

CDR3: CASSLAGGRIGTDTQYF. CDR3 coding DNA: TGTGCCAGCTCTTTAGCGGGAGGGCGAATCGGGACAGATACGCAGTATTTT. The chain is built from TRBV9 and TRBJ2-3, with 11 bases aligning to TRBD2. CDR1 and CDR2 (germline): SGDLS, YYNGEE. J was trimmed by 3 bases and V by 7 bases; bases with no gene match: 13. CDR3 length equals 17 residues.

The chain carries TRBV20-1 and TRBJ2-5; D possibly corresponds to TRBD2 (7 bases). The CDR3 is 14 residues long. Trimming stripped 0 bases from V and 5 bases from J, with 13 bases between. Germline assignment: CDR1 DFQATT and CDR2 SNEGSKA (reference sequence). CDR3 loop: CSARDGKGGETQYF. CDR3 nucleotide sequence: TGCAGTGCTAGAGATGGGAAGGGGGGGGAGACCCAGTACTTC.

V gene TRBV10-1 combines with J gene TRBJ1-1, with D maybe TRBD1 (5 bases). Germline CDR1 WNHNN, CDR2 SYGVQD (reference sequence). CDR3 length: 14 residues. The germline V and J ends were trimmed by 5 bases and 4 bases, with 14 bases remaining between them. The CDR3 DNA is TGCGCCAGCAGTCCGCGGGGACGGGCCACTGAAGCTTTCTTT. This translates into CASSPRGRATEAFF.

The chain carries TRBV6-2 or TRBV6-3 and TRBJ2-3, with 7 bases matching TRBD1. The V segment lost 4 bases and the J segment 0 bases; nucleotides outside the gene matches: 4. CDR1 MNHEY and CDR2 SVGEGT come from the germline V gene. The CDR3 sequence is 15 residues long. CDR3 DNA sequence: TGTGCCAGCAGTTTCGACAGGGTGAGCACAGATACGCAGTATTTT. As protein: CASSFDRVSTDTQYF.

The chain couples TRBV10-2 to TRBJ2-7; 9 bases fit TRBD1. CDR3 size: 13 residues. Germline CDR1 reads WSHSY; CDR2 reads SAAADI. Unmatched junction bases numbered 9, after V lost 8 bases and J lost 7 bases. The CDR3 sequence is CASFETGGREQYF. The DNA of the CDR3 is TGCGCCAGCTTTGAAACAGGGGGCAGGGAGCAGTACTTC.

The rearrangement links TRBV19 to TRBJ2-6; possible D gene TRBD1, 6 bases. The V and J ends lost 4 bases and 1 base respectively, with 8 bases between them. In germline, CDR1 is LNHDA, CDR2 SQIVND (reference sequence). The CDR3 runs to 15 residues. The CDR3 region is CASSTTGSGANVLTF. CDR3 sequence (DNA): TGTGCCAGTAGTACCACAGGGTCTGGGGCCAACGTCCTGACTTTC.

The rearrangement links TRBV19 to TRBJ2-3; 9 nucleotides agree with TRBD1. This CDR3 comprises 13 residues. The germline CDR1 and CDR2 sequences are LNHDA and SQIVND (reference sequence). Trimming at V came to 10 bases and at J to 3 bases, leaving 5 bases not matched to a gene. The CDR3 spells CAIGDRVTDTQYF. The CDR3 bases are TGTGCCATCGGGGACAGGGTTACAGATACGCAGTATTTT.

The chain carries TRBV20-1 and TRBJ2-5, with a tentative D call TRBD2 (6 bases). The V gene lost 5 bases and the J gene lost 2 bases, with 12 bases spanning the gap. CDR1 is DFQATT and CDR2 is SNEGSKA in the germline V gene (reference sequence). The length of the CDR3 is 13 residues. CDR3 loop: CSAGMGGQETQYF. The CDR3 DNA follows: TGCAGTGCTGGCATGGGGGGACAAGAGACCCAGTACTTC.

This sequence joins TRBV15 and TRBJ2-1; maybe TRBD2 (7 bases). This CDR3 comprises 15 residues. Trimming took off 11 bases at V and 4 bases at J, with 21 bases between the two ends. Germline V gene data show CDR1 as LNHNV and CDR2 as YYDKDF (reference sequence). CDR3 DNA: TGTGCCCCGCTGCTGCGGGGGCCAACTTACAATGAGCAGTTCTTC. This codes for CAPLLRGPTYNEQFF. Combining the CDR3 with reference TRBV15 and TRBJ2-1 gives the whole variable domain DAMVIQNPRYQVTQFGKPVTLSCSQTLNHNVMYWYQQKSSQAPKLLFHYYDKDFNNEADTPDNFQSRRPNTSFCFLDIRSPGLGDTAMYLCAPLLRGPTYNEQFFGPGTRLTVL.

This clonotype appeared a few times. V and J are TRBV7-2 and TRBJ1-2, with D hard to call. V lost 5 bases, J lost 7 bases, and 17 bases lay in between. The CDR3 totals 14 residues. Germline V gene lookup returns CDR1 SGHTA and CDR2 FQGNSA. CDR3 sequence: CASSPTPGVVGYTF. The DNA for the CDR3 is TGTGCCAGCAGCCCAACCCCGGGAGTGGTTGGCTACACCTTC.

The chain recombines TRBV14 with TRBJ2-3; D call uncertain. CDR3 length: 13 residues. From germline, CDR1 is SGHDN and CDR2 FVKESK. Trimming took off 5 bases at V and 4 bases at J, with 10 bases between the two ends. Written as DNA, the CDR3 is TGTGCCAGCAGCGGCTCAATGGCAGATACGCAGTATTTT. It translates to CASSGSMADTQYF. Based on the CDR3 plus reference TRBV14 and TRBJ2-3, the full variable domain is EAGVTQFPSHSVIEKGQTVTLRCDPISGHDNLYWYRRVMGKEIKFLLHFVKESKQDESGMPNNRFLAERTGGTYSTLKVQPAELEDSGVYFCASSGSMADTQYFGPGTRLTVL.

This sequence joins TRBV6-1 and TRBJ2-2; unclear D gene. This CDR3 has 13 amino acids. CDR1 is MNHNS, CDR2 SASEGT, per germline. V was clipped by 1 base and J by 15 bases, with 15 bases between them. This CDR3 is CASSEGRPPFVFF. In nucleotides, the CDR3 is TGTGCCAGCAGTGAAGGGCGGCCCCCCTTTGTGTTTTTT.

The J gene is TRBJ2-5, the V gene TRBV7-3; a possible D gene is TRBD1 (7 bases). CDR3 length: 17 residues. Trimming left V 4 bases short and J 5 bases short, with 23 bases between. Germline V lookup: CDR1 SGHTA, CDR2 FQGTGA. CDR3 DNA sequence: TGTGCCAGCAGCTCCGACGGCAGGGGGGCCCCGCGGGAGACCCAGTACTTC. Protein: CASSSDGRGAPRETQYF.

This chain connects TRBV7-2 to TRBJ2-7, with a possible D match to TRBD2 (5 bases). CDR3 length: 14 residues. Germline CDR1 is SGHTA and CDR2 is FQGNSA. With 5 bases removed from V and 2 bases from J, the gap between germline ends came to 13 bases. The CDR3 DNA is TGTGCCAGCAGCCCCCGGGGAGTTACCTACGAGCAGTACTTC. Its protein is CASSPRGVTYEQYF.

This clonotype is large (0.1 to 1%). The rearrangement links TRBV6-2 or TRBV6-3 to TRBJ1-5; no clear D. Germline V gives CDR1 MNHEY, CDR2 SVGEGT. Trimming removed 5 bases from V and 7 bases from J, with 12 bases in between. This CDR3 region has 13 residues. CDR3 DNA sequence: TGTGCCAGCAGTATAAGAGGAGGCCAGCCCCAGCATTTT. Encoded protein: CASSIRGGQPQHF.

This clonotype has more than one count but fewer than ten. The chain has TRBV2 and TRBJ1-4; D is uncertain. V was trimmed by 8 bases and J by 11 bases, leaving 12 bases between them. Germline V CDR1 and CDR2: SNHLY, FYNNEI. The CDR3 has 11 amino acids. CDR3: CASVSTGKLFF. CDR3 DNA sequence: TGTGCCAGCGTGTCAACCGGCAAACTGTTTTTT.

V and J are TRBV11-2 and TRBJ1-3, with D possibly being TRBD1 (6 bases). Trimming took off 5 bases at V and 11 bases at J, with 13 bases between the two ends. Per the germline V gene, CDR1 is SGHAT and CDR2 is FQNNGV. The CDR3 sequence is 12 residues long. DNA of the CDR3: TGTGCCAGCAGCCACGACAGGATCTCCATATATTTT. This sequence encodes CASSHDRISIYF.

V and J are TRBV7-9 and TRBJ2-7; TRBD1 or TRBD2 may be the D gene (6 bases each). Germline V gene data show CDR1 as SEHNR and CDR2 as FQNEAQ (reference sequence). This CDR3 has 16 residues. V lost 1 base and J 7 bases, leaving 20 bases between the germline ends. The CDR3 loop is CASSLVGYGGRGEQYF. In DNA, the CDR3 is TGTGCCAGCAGCTTAGTAGGGTACGGGGGCCGCGGGGAGCAGTACTTC.

The chain employs TRBV20-1 and TRBJ2-1, with D possibly matching TRBD1 (6 bases). The germline V gene has CDR1 DFQATT and CDR2 SNEGSKA (reference sequence). The CDR3 length is 14 residues. The ends were cut back, 3 bases at V and 7 bases at J, with 16 bases in the middle. The CDR3 DNA reads as TGCAGTGCTAGCGGTGGGGGCCCCAAAAATGAGCAGTTCTTC. Protein sequence: CSASGGGPKNEQFF.